Described below is a single T cell receptor beta chain sequence and its context. This record belongs to a study of radiation and T cells in renal cell carcinoma. The data were produced by immunoSEQ multiplex PCR, yet TCRdb's version contains in-frame clones alone and is incomplete. The sample lists about 170,000 clones, 88% occurring once. As for time point: blood 4 weeks post-SBRT, at nephrectomy. Treatment reported: 15 Gy SBRT to primary tumor, nephrectomy 4 weeks later. V was clipped by 2 bases and J by 4 bases; unmatched bases: 9. This CDR3 has 15 amino acids. Germline V gene sequence: CDR1 SGDLS, CDR2 YYNGEE.

Source: blood, taken from a patient whose treatment included radiotherapy and nephrectomy. V usage is TRBV9 and J usage is TRBJ2-7, with 7 bases fitting TRBD1. This clonotype originated in a woman in her fifties or sixties with renal cell carcinoma. This CDR3 reads CASSVRAGTVYEQYF. In DNA form, the CDR3 reads TGTGCCAGCAGCGTCCGAGCCGGGACAGTATACGAGCAGTACTTC. Variable domain in full (rest from reference TRBV9 and TRBJ2-7): DSGVTQTPKHLITATGQRVTLRCSPRSGDLSVYWYQQSLDQGLQFLIQYYNGEERAKGNILERFSAQQFPDLHSELNLSSLELGDSALYFCASSVRAGTVYEQYFGPGTRLTVT.